This is a list of T cell receptor beta chains from one sample in a study of T cell responses to AZD1222 COVID-19 vaccine. Sequenced by immunoSEQ multiplex PCR; TCRdb stores in-frame clones only, minus some. The sample has some 150,000 clones, 82% seen once. This specimen was peripheral blood, taken on day 0 of MenACWY control vaccination. The receptors stem from an adult in good health. Each CDR3 is given with its conserved first and last residue. The order of the fields is V gene, clone size, D gene, J gene, CDR3 protein, CDR3 DNA. D genes are given only for firm matches. Clone size is given for some rows only: seen once, a few or many times, or a class if the clone is expanded.

TRBV11-2	.	.	TRBJ1-4	CASSRGGGPFNEKLFF	TGTGCCAGCAGCCGTGGGGGGGGACCTTTTAATGAAAAACTGTTTTTT
TRBV5-4	.	.	TRBJ2-7	CASSLGKGVYEQYF	TGTGCCAGCAGCTTGGGTAAAGGCGTCTACGAGCAGTACTTC
TRBV28	once	.	TRBJ2-4	CASSWGQRGNYGIQYF	TGTGCCAGCAGTTGGGGACAGCGGGGGAACTACGGCATTCAGTACTTC
TRBV11-2	.	.	TRBJ2-7	CASSLVREIANEQYF	TGTGCCAGCAGCTTAGTTCGGGAGATTGCGAACGAGCAGTACTTC
TRBV2	.	.	TRBJ2-7	CASSEFTYEQYF	TGTGCCAGCAGTGAATTTACCTACGAGCAGTACTTC
TRBV7-3	.	TRBD2	TRBJ2-1	CASSLMGLAGSDEQFF	TGTGCCAGCAGCTTAATGGGACTAGCGGGGAGTGATGAGCAGTTCTTC
TRBV7-2	.	.	TRBJ2-7	CASSLGMAAPYEQYF	TGTGCCAGCAGCTTAGGGATGGCAGCACCCTACGAGCAGTACTTC
TRBV7-2	.	TRBD2	TRBJ2-5	CASSLNGGGAGETQYF	TGTGCCAGCAGCTTGAATGGCGGGGGGGCTGGAGAGACCCAGTACTTC
TRBV5-4	.	TRBD1	TRBJ2-3	CASSLFISGTGRTDTQYF	TGTGCCAGCAGCTTGTTTATCTCTGGGACAGGGCGCACAGATACGCAGTATTTT
TRBV4-1	.	TRBD1	TRBJ1-4	CASSQDGTGVGEKLFF	TGCGCCAGCAGCCAAGATGGAACAGGGGTGGGTGAAAAACTGTTTTTT
TRBV6-2/TRBV6-3	.	.	TRBJ1-1	CASSYLIGTEAFF	TGTGCCAGCAGTTACTTGATTGGGACTGAAGCTTTCTTT
TRBV28	.	TRBD2	TRBJ2-2	CASRGGLAGARGGELFF	TGTGCCAGCAGAGGGGGACTAGCGGGGGCGAGAGGCGGGGAGCTGTTTTTT
TRBV6-5	.	.	TRBJ1-2	CASSQLSVNYGYTF	TGTGCCAGCAGCCAACTGTCGGTTAACTATGGCTACACCTTC
TRBV19	.	TRBD1	TRBJ2-7	CASSIQDRSYEQYF	TGTGCCAGTAGTATTCAGGACAGGTCCTACGAGCAGTACTTC
TRBV10-1	few	.	TRBJ1-5	CASRRGWMVSNQPQHF	TGCGCCAGCAGGAGGGGATGGATGGTAAGCAATCAGCCCCAGCATTTT
TRBV15	.	.	TRBJ1-4	CATSRGVGAGSANEKLFF	TGTGCCACCAGCAGAGGGGTCGGGGCAGGGTCGGCGAATGAAAAACTGTTTTTT